This T cell receptor (beta chain) was sequenced in a study of cytomegalovirus exposure and HLA in healthy donors (dated by TCRdb to 2015 to 2018). Regarding the complete study: An earlier analysis of around 600 of the donors reported 250 to 350 Gb of sequence data and about 100 million unique TCR beta sequences from around 200 million T cells. Roughly 300 gigabases of sequencing data and tens of millions of unique TCR sequences were included in an early release covering roughly 600 HLA-typed donors. Among the approximately 420 genotyped donors, approximately 77% belonged to the genetic ancestry cluster associated with self-reported Caucasian donors. The study aimed to test whether cataloging public T cell receptors could reveal signatures of past pathogen exposure. The study profiled the T cell repertoires of more than 500 subjects by immunosequencing and related them to cytomegalovirus serostatus. Along with the approximately 670-subject first cohort, a separate validation cohort of over a hundred different subjects was used. High-throughput TCR immunosequencing, statistical association of individual TCRs with disease status, and machine learning were combined to predict cytomegalovirus infection status. In a later analysis, previously published TCR beta repertoires from 550 to 700 donors were re-analyzed and high-resolution HLA genotyping was added so that TCR occurrence patterns could be studied. In the later analysis, no new phenotypic data were used to find candidate immune exposures; instead, reliance was placed on TCR beta sequences and their occurrence across donors. An earlier analysis of several hundred of the donors applied high-throughput TCR beta sequencing to assess whether each TCR beta V gene segment acted as functional or pseudogenic. Donor age, sex, ethnicity and CMV serostatus were compiled alongside the repertoire data. A later genetic analysis used genome-wide SNP genotypes for about 65% of the roughly 670 donors, treating that subset as a discovery cohort. Every discovery cohort repertoire had been produced on one sequencing platform. Both class I and class II loci were covered by HLA typing, at four-digit resolution. The number of typed donors differed by locus: about 629-630 for A, B, C, DRB1 and DQB1; 500 to 550 for DQA1; some 590 for DPA1; and roughly 470 for DPB1. Roughly five DR-DQ haplotypes were handled as single units for association and clustering, since linkage in the cohort was strong. Among 398 genotyped donors of the cohort, an average of approximately 240,000 unique TCR beta nucleotide sequences were sequenced per donor, roughly 18% of them non-productive. The research as a whole found: In a later analysis, the rate of TCR association differed among HLA loci, with DRB1 alleles having the most associated TCRs and HLA-C alleles having the fewest. Cytomegalovirus status was reported to be diagnosed by the classifier with high specificity and sensitivity in both the original and validation cohorts. While some public TCRs were present in many individuals, most TCR sequences turned up only very rarely across donors. A later analysis reported that several top co-occurrence clusters appeared linked to parvovirus B19, influenza, CMV and Epstein-Barr virus. Specific HLA alleles were associated with roughly 16,000 TCR beta sequences at a false discovery rate of 0.05 in a later analysis. Because the 87-base-pair reads could not distinguish some IMGT-functional V segments, including TRBV6-2 and TRBV6-3, those segments were excluded. A cluster of highly shared sequence variants was judged likely to be a technical artifact of the sequencing pipeline. Correlated functional status among segregating V segments might be attributable to linkage disequilibrium, but an unknown experimental factor could not be ruled out. A further reported finding was that TCR beta sequences accurately predicted the HLA-A and HLA-B alleles for most subjects in the first cohort. The earlier analysis of some 560 of the donors excluded roughly 17 rarely observed V segments, including chromosome 9 orphons, because counts were too low. A total of roughly 160 TCR beta chains were listed by the study as associated with cytomegalovirus. The authors suggested that the approach could potentially be generalized to other disease states and immunological phenotypes. An association between a missense DCLRE1C variant and V-gene and J-gene trimming of TCR beta chains was found in a later genetic analysis and replicated in an independent cohort. In this cohort, only TCR beta chains were sequenced, and detectable features were limited by the absence of alpha or paired-chain data. Compared with the approximately 720-donor mean, donors in an Asian-associated ancestry cluster had fewer N-insertions in productive TCRs, according to a later genetic analysis. Because some donors lacked HLA typing at each locus, the association tests relied only on the typed subset. An earlier analysis of around 500 of the donors showed that most TCR beta V segments appeared in productive rearrangements either about 87% or about 30% of the time, which broadly matched IMGT annotations. Immune exposure information for the cohort was limited to CMV serostatus. Sequencing depth was assumed to be roughly uniform across donors in the presence/absence analyses, though that assumption may not hold. According to a later analysis, most CMV-associated TCR beta chains appeared to be HLA-restricted, and the HLA associations seemed to be driven largely by CMV exposure. Strong co-occurrence of HLA alleles, especially DR and DQ, made assigning TCR associations to individual alleles difficult. In vitro tests confirmed that a few of the cytomegalovirus-associated TCR beta chains recognize cytomegalovirus antigens. In a later analysis, HLA-associated TCR beta chains were found to be more clonally expanded and to have lower generation probabilities than equally common non-associated chains.

The V and J ends are trimmed by 6 bases and 2 bases, leaving 13 bases between them. Including the terminal cysteine and phenylalanine, the CDR3 comprises 15 residues. Solely the CDR3 DNA is kept, with 45 bases framed from the first base. Based on the germline V gene (reference sequence), the CDR1 and CDR2 sequences are MNHNY and SVGAGI. Comments on this clone: This clone's antigen is unknown. It has no much larger one-base neighbor in the sample; base qualities were not kept.

Libraries were prepared through the immunoSEQ multiplex PCR assay. For the multiplex PCR, a mixture combining 60 forward primers for TCR Vbeta segments and 13 reverse primers for TCR Jbeta segments was used. The CDR3 region of rearranged TCR beta genes was amplified from genomic DNA by a multiplex PCR assay. Amplified TCR beta libraries were sequenced as 87-base-pair reads on the Illumina HiSeq System. On the authors' methods: A later analysis tallied around 87 million unique TCR beta chains across the roughly 610 repertoires, and approximately 12 million of those chains were shared by two or more donors. Raw reads were error-corrected and collapsed into unique sequences by a nearest-neighbor algorithm in which closely related sequences were merged to remove PCR and sequencing errors. To assign V, D and J gene segments, CDR3 sequences were aligned to IMGT reference sequences. For a sequence to be retained, at least a six-nucleotide match to both a V gene segment and a J gene segment was required. A rearrangement counted as productive if the CDR3 had no stop codons and remained in frame with V and J, and every other rearrangement counted as non-productive. Following IMGT convention, CDR3 was defined as the stretch from the second conserved V-encoded cysteine up to the conserved J-encoded phenylalanine. The earlier analysis of some 540 of the donors excluded any sequence lacking an unambiguous match to a single V gene segment. In an earlier analysis of some 590 of the donors, a V segment was called functional when productive rearrangements were above 56.7%, and segregating when the standard deviation between donors exceeded 5%. To diagnose cytomegalovirus status from the catalog of TCR beta chain sequences, a statistical classification framework was built. In a later analysis, V and J genes were assigned by comparing TCR nucleotide sequences against IMGT/GENE-DB human TR gene sequences. The TCRdist pipeline was used in a later analysis to assign CDR3 sequences and most-parsimonious VDJ recombination scenarios. A later analysis defined each TCR beta chain by its CDR3 amino acid sequence plus V-gene family, and excluded reads lacking a unique V-gene family. A later analysis removed over 500 highly shared, low-generation-probability nucleotide sequences to deal with suspected cross-contamination and a sequencing artifact. A later analysis calculated a clonal expansion index for each public chain from normalized within-repertoire ranks of inferred template counts. In a later analysis, generation probabilities were computed using a VDJ recombination model fitted to out-of-frame rearrangements, and the results were checked against IGoR. Hypergeometric tests were used in a later analysis to score TCR-TCR, TCR-HLA and TCR-CMV co-occurrence, with a repertoire-size bias correction applied to the TCR pairs. To estimate false discovery rates, a later analysis permuted the HLA or CMV assignments 20 times. In a later analysis, co-occurring TCRs were grouped with DBSCAN, and TCRdist sequence similarity was added when clustering was performed within HLA-allele-positive subsets. Repertoires with fewer than 30,000 or more than 120,000 public chains, plus five repertoires with anomalous nucleotide sharing, were excluded from co-occurrence clustering. This immuneACCESS table, as held by TCRdb, lists in-frame sequences with V and J called but not all clones. Of the missing ones, under half trace to an unresolved V gene in checked studies; the others have no known cause. V and J calls plus clone size are reproduced from that table; the DNA served to infer D and trimming. This sample gives 150,000 or so clones in total; 60% to 80% of them show up just once. Roughly 10% of the sample rests with the top ten.

The cohort consisted of some 670 healthy bone marrow donors. All cohort members were sampled while nominally healthy, although unrecorded immune exposures were likely present. The donor was CMV seropositive and belonged to the group of more than 250 seropositive cohort members. Every donor gave a peripheral blood sample, and the peripheral blood mononuclear cells from that sample were used for TCR beta sequencing. Genomic DNA was extracted from the blood cell samples with the Qiagen DNeasy Blood Extraction Kit. This receptor was obtained from a man younger than 35 in good health and CMV-seropositive. The rearrangement combines TRBV6-6 with TRBJ2-2; TRBD2 might be the D gene, on 5 matching bases. Sequenced sample: PBMCs. The nucleotide sequence reads TGTGCCAGCAGCCTCGGGGTTTACAACACCGGGGAGCTGTTTTTT. It is translated as CASSLGVYNTGELFF.